This T cell receptor beta chain was identified in a study of OX40 agonist ivuxolimab in advanced cancers. Context from the whole study: Ivuxolimab was a fully human IgG2 agonistic monoclonal antibody targeting the costimulatory receptor OX40 (CD134). Intravenous ivuxolimab was administered to patients every 2 weeks at six dose levels: 0.01, 0.1, 0.3, 1.5, 3 and 10 mg/kg. Of the roughly 52 dose-escalation patients, hepatocellular carcinoma was present in about 20, melanoma in around 15, renal cell carcinoma in 9 and head and neck cancer in 9. In the dose-escalation cohort, around four fifths of patients were male, and the mean age was roughly 60 years with a range of roughly 23 to 79. Prior anti-PD-1, anti-PD-L1 or anti-CTLA-4 therapy was permitted, and checkpoint inhibitors had been received by about two fifths of dose-escalation patients. Three dose-escalation patients achieved partial responses, one with hepatocellular carcinoma and two with cutaneous melanoma. The purpose of peripheral TCRbeta sequencing was to test whether ivuxolimab changed TCR sequence diversity and led to clonal T-cell expansion. The monotherapy dose-escalation portion (N ≈ 55 patients) of the phase I ivuxolimab trial is reported in the paper.

Based on the germline V gene (reference sequence), the CDR1 and CDR2 sequences are LNHDA and SQIVND. V is trimmed back by 3 bases and J by 6 bases, and the junction contains 5 bases that no gene match accounts for. The CDR3 holds 13 amino acids from the cysteine to the valine. The kept DNA is CDR3 alone, 39 bases in frame from the first base. On the study overall, not on this receptor specifically: Antigen specificity was not determined for the clonally expanded peripheral T cells. Low levels of normalized T-cell clonal expansion were also seen in some patients who did not respond. After ivuxolimab, more expanded clones were found on average in CD8+ T cells than in CD4+ T cells. At doses of 0.1 to 3.0 mg/kg, clonal expansion of both CD4+ and CD8+ blood T cells was observed from baseline to week 6. In the 0.1-3.0 mg/kg groups, partial responders had among the lowest normalized peripheral clonal expansion, particularly in CD8+ T cells.

Comments on this clone: This clone's antigen is unknown. Within one base of it there is no much larger clone, and no base qualities were kept.

Genomic DNA was extracted from sorted cells for sequencing of the TCRbeta CDR3 region. TCRbeta CDR3 regions were sequenced using the immunoSEQ Assay. Entries here come from immuneACCESS through TCRdb and include only in-frame sequences with V and J called. Some clones fail to appear in such tables; in the studies checked, an unresolved V gene covers under half of the shortfall, and the cause of the remainder is unknown. This sample lists about 76,000 clones; more than 85% were detected once. About 2.5% of the sample is taken by the ten largest. The trial excluded patients who had a history of autoimmune disease or who were on systemic immunosuppression. Peripheral blood for TCR sequencing was collected from all dose cohorts at baseline, on cycle 4 day 1, and on cycle 7 day 1. The samples were drawn from a first-in-human, open-label, multicenter phase I dose-escalation trial of ivuxolimab. Adults with locally advanced or metastatic melanoma, renal cell carcinoma, hepatocellular carcinoma or head and neck squamous cell carcinoma were enrolled in the trial. CD4+ and CD8+ T cells were sorted separately from peripheral blood before TCR sequencing.

Material: CD4+ or CD8+ T cells sorted from blood, obtained in a trial of the OX40 agonist ivuxolimab. In this chain, TRBV19 is recombined with TRBJ2-7; TRBD2 lines up with 7 middle nucleotides. This sequence was found in an adult with an advanced solid tumor such as melanoma, head and neck, liver or kidney cancer. The nucleotide sequence reads TGTGCCAGTAGTATTACGGGAGGAGGCGAGCAGTACGTC. Translated, it reads CASSITGGGEQYV.